This TCR beta chain was found in a study of STAT5B mutations in CD4+ large granular lymphocyte leukemia. Looking at the study overall: Healthy donors showed HLA-associated enrichment of the CDR3 'QG' motif.

This CDR3 region has 16 residues. Germline values: CDR1 SGDLS, CDR2 YYNGEE. The germline V and J ends were trimmed by 2 bases and 0 bases, with 12 bases remaining between them. Data came from immunoSEQ multiplex PCR; TCRdb stores just in-frame clones and leaves some out. The table lists under 40,000 clones, 60% to 80% of them singletons, with roughly 0.44% in the top ten. This chain uses TRBV9 with TRBJ1-3; no firm D call. Sequencing input: CD4+ T cells from blood buffy coats. The origin of this receptor is a human donor in good health. CDR3 sequence: CASSVEAAYSGNTIYF. Here the CDR3 DNA reads TGTGCCAGCAGCGTGGAGGCAGCCTACTCTGGAAACACCATATATTTT.